The sequence of this TCR beta chain was determined in a study of blood T cell repertoires in COVID-19 (TCRdb year 2020). For the study in its entirety: The collaborator samples originated in the United States, Italy and Spain and spanned the acute and convalescent phases of COVID-19. The prospective study material was composed of cDNA or gDNA derived from T cells, B-cell-depleted T cells, or PBMCs. The dataset comprised deeply sampled blood TCRbeta repertoires from subjects exposed to, actively infected with, or recovered from COVID-19. The repertoires were made available in a free public database intended to serve as a resource for research on the immune response to SARS-CoV-2. The samples were drawn from two sources: the first 160 participants of the ongoing ImmuneRACE study, and 1,254 subjects contributed by 6 global collaborators. The sample metadata nearly always contained a de-identified subject ID, COVID-19 status, age in years and sex. Where HLA class I and class II types were available, the types were taken from metadata supplied by the sample provider, not from assay-based typing. Study-wide findings and limitations: The quantity of clinical and demographic metadata differed by source and by participant and was supplied without curation.

Collaborating institutions collected whole blood in K2EDTA tubes following their own protocols. For TCRbeta analysis, collaborator samples were shipped as frozen whole blood, as isolated PBMCs, or as DNA extracted from either sample type. TCRbeta CDR3 regions were amplified from genomic DNA by means of the immunoSEQ Assay, a bias-controlled multiplex PCR. The authors' analysis ran thus. The number of nucleated cells in each sample was estimated by amplification of reference gene primers within the assay. To quantify the absolute abundance of each unique TCRbeta CDR3 rearrangement, sequence reads were collapsed and filtered. For each sample, productive Simpson clonality was calculated as the square root of Simpson's diversity index across productive rearrangements. The source is immuneACCESS, and TCRdb retained only in-frame sequences with V and J called. Part of the clones is not carried over; for the studies checked, unresolved V genes explain less than half of this, and the remainder is unexplained. The V and J calls and clone size are taken from that table; D and trimming were inferred from the DNA. The sample data list 50,000 to 75,000 clones, and 65% to 85% of these were observed just once. Of the sample, about 20% is held by the ten largest clones.

The table lists this clone with many counts. Its antigen has not been determined. No clone much larger than this one lies a single base away; base qualities are absent. The TCR sequence derives from a man older than 75 with active or convalescent COVID-19. The sample consisted of peripheral blood.

The CDR3 protein is CASSIILAETYEQYF. The DNA sequence is given as TGTGCCAGTAGTATCATATTAGCGGAGACCTACGAGCAGTACTTC. This sequence uses TRBV19 and TRBJ2-7; 6 matching bases give a weak D call of TRBD2. CDR1 is given as LNHDA and CDR2 as SQIVND, both from the germline V gene (reference sequence). The CDR3 has 15 amino acids, counting the end cysteine and phenylalanine. The sequence is cut down to CDR3 DNA, 45 bases in frame from base 1. V was cut back by 3 bases and J by 2 bases, leaving a gap of 14 bases between them.